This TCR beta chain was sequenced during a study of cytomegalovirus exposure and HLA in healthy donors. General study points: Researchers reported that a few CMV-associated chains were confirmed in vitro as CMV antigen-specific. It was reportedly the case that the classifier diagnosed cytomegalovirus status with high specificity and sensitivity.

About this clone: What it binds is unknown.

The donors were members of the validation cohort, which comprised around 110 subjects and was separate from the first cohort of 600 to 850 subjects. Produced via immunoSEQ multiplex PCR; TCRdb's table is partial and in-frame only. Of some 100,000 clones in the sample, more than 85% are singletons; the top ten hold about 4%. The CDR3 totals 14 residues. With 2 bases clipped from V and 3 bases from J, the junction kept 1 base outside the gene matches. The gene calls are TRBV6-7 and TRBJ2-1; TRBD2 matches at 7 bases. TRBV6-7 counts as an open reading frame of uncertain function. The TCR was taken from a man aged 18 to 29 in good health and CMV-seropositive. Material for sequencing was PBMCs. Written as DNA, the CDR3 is TGTGCCAGCAGTTACGGACTAGGCTACAATGAGCAGTTCTTC. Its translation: CASSYGLGYNEQFF.